A selection of T cell receptor beta chains follows, all from one sample in a study of T cells in Graves' hyperthyroidism and ophthalmopathy. A single record per CDR3 protein comes from TCRdb applying MiXCR to the multiplex PCR reads. The data hold a few hundred thousand distinct CDR3 sequences, with approximately 15% observed a single time. Sequencing used blood. The origin of the receptors is a woman aged 18-30 years with Graves' hyperthyroidism. CDR3s include the opening cysteine and the closing phenylalanine or tryptophan. A D gene is named only where the DNA matches it firmly. A clone size is listed for some rows: how often the clone was seen (once, few, many), or a class if it is expanded.

v_gene,j_gene,abundance,d_gene,CDR3nt,CDR3aa
TRBV2,TRBJ2-3,-,TRBD2,TGTGCCAGCAGTGCTCACAGGACTAGCGGGGGGGCCCATACGCAGTATTTT,CASSAHRTSGGAHTQYF
TRBV7-8,TRBJ2-5,-,TRBD2,TGTGCCAGCAGCCCACCCAGGCTAGCGGGCCTCCAAGAGACCCAGTACTTC,CASSPPRLAGLQETQYF
TRBV20-1,TRBJ2-5,-,-,TGCAGTGCTCCCAAGTCCGGGGGTGAAAAGACCAAGTACTTC,CSAPKSGGEKTKYF
TRBV29-1,TRBJ2-3,many,-,TGCAGCGTTGATCAGAGCACAGATACGCAGTATTTT,CSVDQSTDTQYF
TRBV7-6,TRBJ2-6,many,-,TGTGCCAGCAGCTTAGCGGTAGTCTGGCAGGGGACGACTGGGGCCAACGTCCTGACTTTC,CASSLAVVWQGTTGANVLTF
TRBV30,TRBJ2-7,-,TRBD2,TGTGCCTGGAGTCGGGGATCGGGAGGGCCCTACGAGCAGTGCTTC,CAWSRGSGGPYEQCF
TRBV7-3,TRBJ2-3,many,-,TGTGCCAGCAGCTTTGGGGAGTTTCGAGGAGATACGCAGTATTTT,CASSFGEFRGDTQYF
TRBV28,TRBJ2-1,-,TRBD1,TGTGCCAGCGCCCCCGGGACAGGCGATTACAATGAGCAGTTCTTC,CASAPGTGDYNEQFF
TRBV4-1,TRBJ2-1,-,TRBD2,TGCGCCAGCAGCTATACGGGACTAGCGGGGGGATCCTACAATGAGCAGTTCTTC,CASSYTGLAGGSYNEQFF
TRBV29-1,TRBJ2-7,many,TRBD1,TGCAGCGTAGCGACAGGGGGATCGTACGAGCAGTACTTC,CSVATGGSYEQYF
TRBV27,TRBJ2-5,-,TRBD2,TGTGCCAGCAGCGAGGGGACTAGCGGGGGGCCCGGGGTTTCAACCCAGTACTTC,CASSEGTSGGPGVSTQYF
TRBV20-1,TRBJ2-5,-,TRBD2,TGCAGTGCTAGACTCGGACTAGCGGGAGTTGAGGAGACCCAGTACTTC,CSARLGLAGVEETQYF
TRBV11-2,TRBJ2-1,-,TRBD2,TGTGCCAGCAGCTCTCTAGCGGGAGATGTCCTCTCCTACAATGAGCAGTTCTTC,CASSSLAGDVLSYNEQFF
TRBV11-3,TRBJ2-5,many,-,TGTGCCAGCACCGGCCAGCCGAGGGAGGAGACCCAGTACTTC,CASTGQPREETQYF
TRBV7-9,TRBJ1-4,-,-,TGTGCCAGCAGCCCATCTTCAGCAACTAATGAAAAACTGTTTTTT,CASSPSSATNEKLFF
TRBV12-5,TRBJ2-3,many,-,TGTGCTAGTGCCCAATGGAGCACAGATACGCAGTATTTT,CASAQWSTDTQYF
TRBV28,TRBJ2-5,many,TRBD1,TGTGCCAGCAGTTTGAGGAGACAGGGGGGAGAGGAGACCCAGTACTTC,CASSLRRQGGEETQYF
TRBV12-3/TRBV12-4,TRBJ2-1,many,-,TGTGCCAGCAGATACTCCGGCAGATCCTACAATGAGCAGTTCTTC,CASRYSGRSYNEQFF
TRBV24-1,TRBJ2-3,many,-,TGTGCCACTGGAGGGGTGGGGTCTAGCACAGATACGCAGTATTTT,CATGGVGSSTDTQYF
TRBV20-1,TRBJ2-3,-,-,TGCAGTGCTAGAGCTGAGGGCAGGGGCACAGATACGCAGTATTTT,CSARAEGRGTDTQYF
TRBV4-1,TRBJ1-2,-,-,TGCGCCAGCAGCCACGGGGGAGGCTATGGCTACACCTTC,CASSHGGGYGYTF
TRBV11-2,TRBJ1-2,many,-,TGTGCCAGCCGGTCGACGGACCTCCTCGGCTACACCTTC,CASRSTDLLGYTF
TRBV7-2,TRBJ2-7,-,-,TGTGCCAGCAGCTTACGGACTCCCGCTAGGAACGAGCAGTACTTC,CASSLRTPARNEQYF